This is a list of T cell receptor beta chains from one sample in a study of shared clonotypes between healthy human individuals. Only in-frame clones appear in the TCRdb table, and some are missing; sequencing was by immunoSEQ multiplex PCR. The table lists approximately 2.3 million clones, 85% to 95% of them singletons. The sample taken for sequencing was naive CD4+ T cells from PBMCs. All receptors derive from a man younger than 30 in good health. Some clones in this sample may be carry-over from other donors' samples. Both conserved end residues are part of each CDR3. D genes are given only for firm matches. Size is stated for part of the rows, as once, few or many counts, or as a class when the clone is expanded.

j_gene | abundance | d_gene | v_gene | CDR3nt | CDR3aa
TRBJ2-7 | few | TRBD2 | TRBV7-2 | TGTGCCAGCAGCCGGACTAGCGGGAGCTACGAGCAGTACTTC | CASSRTSGSYEQYF
TRBJ2-7 | NA | NA | TRBV28 | TGTGCCAGCAGATACTCTGGCTACGAGCAGTACTTC | CASRYSGYEQYF
TRBJ1-5 | few | TRBD1 | TRBV19 | TGTGCCAGTACCCTCAGGGGGGCCAATCAGCCCCAGCATTTT | CASTLRGANQPQHF
TRBJ2-1 | NA | NA | TRBV19 | TGTGCCAGTAGTATCCTCCGAGTCCAAAATGAGCAGTTCTTC | CASSILRVQNEQFF
TRBJ1-1 | NA | NA | TRBV28 | TGTGCCAGCACCAGACAGTTGAACACTGAAGCTTTCTTT | CASTRQLNTEAFF
TRBJ1-1 | NA | TRBD1 | TRBV2 | TGTGCCAGCAGTATAGGAGTGAGACAGGGCACTGAAGCTTTCTTT | CASSIGVRQGTEAFF
TRBJ1-2 | NA | NA | TRBV5-1 | TGCGCCAGCAGCCCCCGGACCGGGTCGGACTATGGCTACACCTTC | CASSPRTGSDYGYTF
TRBJ1-5 | NA | NA | TRBV28 | TGTGCCAGCAGGGTCAGTACAACGAACAATCAGCCCCAGCATTTT | CASRVSTTNNQPQHF
TRBJ1-2 | NA | TRBD1 | TRBV6-5 | TGTGCCAGCAGTTACAGAGGACAGGGGGGCTATGGCTACACCTTC | CASSYRGQGGYGYTF
TRBJ2-2 | NA | NA | TRBV5-1 | TGCGCCAGCAGCCCCCGGCCCCAAGCGATCGCGAACACCGGGGAGCTGTTTTTT | CASSPRPQAIANTGELFF
TRBJ2-2 | NA | NA | TRBV4-1 | TGCGCCAGCAGCCGTACAACTAGACCCACCGGGGAGCTGTTTTTT | CASSRTTRPTGELFF
TRBJ2-3 | NA | NA | TRBV5-1 | TGCGCCAGCAGCGACCCGCGTTCTAGCACAGATACGCAGTATTTT | CASSDPRSSTDTQYF
TRBJ2-3 | NA | TRBD2 | TRBV7-2 | TGTGCCAGCAGCCGAACTACTAGCGGGAGAAGTGGCACAGATACGCAGTATTTT | CASSRTTSGRSGTDTQYF
TRBJ2-2 | NA | TRBD1 | TRBV5-4 | TGTGCCAGCAGCCTGTGGGACAGAACGAACACCGGGGAGCTGTTTTTT | CASSLWDRTNTGELFF
TRBJ2-3 | NA | NA | TRBV7-2 | TGTGCCAGCAGCTTGGGTGGTTACACAGATACGCAGTATTTT | CASSLGGYTDTQYF
TRBJ1-2 | NA | NA | TRBV11-2 | TGTGCCAGCAGCCCCCGATCGTCCAGATTATATGGCTACACCTTC | CASSPRSSRLYGYTF
TRBJ1-5 | NA | NA | TRBV9 | TGTGCCAGCAGCGACGGGGCTATTAGCAATCAGCCCCAGCATTTT | CASSDGAISNQPQHF
TRBJ2-1 | NA | TRBD1 | TRBV27 | TGTGCCAGCGGAGGGACAGGGTTCATCAATGAGCAGTTCTTC | CASGGTGFINEQFF
TRBJ2-5 | NA | NA | TRBV6-6 | TGTGCCAGCAGTTATATAGCGGCCCAGGAGACCCAGTACTTC | CASSYIAAQETQYF
TRBJ1-3 | NA | NA | TRBV11-1 | TGTGCCAGCAGCTTTATCGGGACCTCTGGAAACACCATATATTTT | CASSFIGTSGNTIYF
TRBJ2-1 | NA | NA | TRBV19 | TGTGCCAGTAAGCAGGGGAGGACCTACAATGAGCAGTTCTTC | CASKQGRTYNEQFF
TRBJ1-2 | NA | NA | TRBV7-2 | TGTGCCAGCAGCCTGACAGTAAACTATGGCTACACCTTC | CASSLTVNYGYTF
TRBJ2-3 | NA | TRBD2 | TRBV4-1 | TGCGCCAGCAGTAGATTAGCGGGTTTGGGCACAGATACGCAGTATTTT | CASSRLAGLGTDTQYF
TRBJ2-1 | NA | NA | TRBV7-9 | TGTGCCAGCAGCTTAGAGGGTTGGGGCGGTGAGCAGTTCTTC | CASSLEGWGGEQFF
TRBJ2-7 | NA | NA | TRBV28 | TGTGCCAGCAGATCCTCGGGGCTTGGAGGGAACTACGAGCAGTACTTC | CASRSSGLGGNYEQYF
TRBJ1-4 | NA | NA | TRBV10-1 | TGCGCCAGCATAGGGGGTGATGAAAAACTGTTTTTT | CASIGGDEKLFF
TRBJ2-7 | once | TRBD2 | TRBV5-1 | TGCGCCAGCAGCTGGGGACTAGCGGACGAGTACGAGCAGTACTTC | CASSWGLADEYEQYF
TRBJ1-4 | NA | TRBD1 | TRBV5-1 | TGCGCCAGCAGCTCGCGACAGGGCGCAACTAATGAAAAACTGTTTTTT | CASSSRQGATNEKLFF
TRBJ2-1 | NA | NA | TRBV7-2 | TGTGCCAGCAGTTGGGACTTTAGCTCCTACAATGAGCAGTTCTTC | CASSWDFSSYNEQFF